This T cell receptor (beta chain) was sequenced for a study of blood T cell repertoires in COVID-19. Study overall: COVID-19 samples from acute and convalescent phases originated in the United States, Italy and Spain. The cDNA or gDNA used as material had been derived from T cells, B-cell-depleted T cells, or PBMCs.

The V end was cut by 4 bases, the J end by 0 bases, with 10 bases between. CDR1 SGHRS and CDR2 YFSETQ come from the germline V gene. The CDR3 length is 14 residues. This clone was detected only a few times. In the authors' workflow: The assay estimated nucleated cells by amplifying reference gene primers. This table comes from immunoSEQ multiplex PCR, and its TCRdb copy is limited to in-frame clones, with some not included. The D gene and trimming were derived from the DNA, and the V and J assignments and clone size from that table. The table shows about 46,000 clones, with over 75% occurring only once. Patients from Seattle were sampled longitudinally, starting during active infection.

The chain employs TRBV5-1 and TRBJ1-1; D possibly corresponds to TRBD1 (6 bases). The source material was peripheral blood. This clonotype was sampled from an elderly woman with COVID-19, enrolled during active disease. The CDR3 region has the DNA TGCGCCAGCAGCCCGACAGGTATGAACACTGAAGCTTTCTTT. Translating gives CASSPTGMNTEAFF.